Presented here are 28 T cell receptor beta chains from one specimen sequenced in a study of T-cell memory formation after mild COVID-19 (dated by TCRdb to the early 2020s). The library was built by means of 5' RACE. Sequenced on an Illumina NovaSeq 6000. The public reads were run again by TCRdb, first through fastp at Q25 and then through MiXCR, and only productive beta chains were kept. Rows merge per CDR3 protein into single entries with the most common DNA and genes. Counted in this sample were under 350,000 distinct CDR3 sequences; about 16% of them appeared once. The ten most abundant clones make up roughly a fifth of the sample. The sequencing input was PBMCs or a T cell subset sorted from them (not recorded which). The source is a man younger than 30 who had mild COVID-19 (a few samples of this study predate the infection). The sample titles of this study are shuffled in the database, so cell type and time point are left out; the donor was told from shared clones.

The rearrangement joins TRBV7-2 to TRBJ2-7; 8 nucleotides agree with TRBD2. The germline V gene encodes CDR1 SGHTA and CDR2 FQGNSA. Trimming removed 5 bases from V and 4 bases from J; junction bases left unmatched: 4. This CDR3 has 13 residues. CDR3 region: CASSAGTSYEQYV. CDR3 DNA sequence: TGTGCCAGCAGCGCCGGGACTAGTTACGAGCAGTACGTC.

This clonotype has more than one count but fewer than ten. The chain uses TRBV9 and TRBJ2-7; tentative D call: TRBD1 (5 bases). Per germline, CDR1 SGDLS and CDR2 YYNGEE. This CDR3 has 14 residues. The V and J ends lost 0 bases and 2 bases respectively, with 9 bases between them. The chain's CDR3 is CASSVEAGTYEQYF. DNA of the CDR3: TGTGCCAGCAGCGTAGAGGCAGGGACCTACGAGCAGTACTTC.

This clonotype was seen only a few times. The gene calls are TRBV9 and TRBJ2-1; D unclear. The CDR3 consists of 14 residues. From germline, CDR1 is SGDLS and CDR2 YYNGEE. V dropped 0 bases and J dropped 5 bases, with 9 bases sitting between them. CDR3 DNA: TGTGCCAGCAGCGTAGAGGGCCGGCACAATGAGCAGTTCTTC. Its protein is CASSVEGRHNEQFF.

This clonotype was recorded a few times. This chain uses TRBV9 with TRBJ2-2; D is unclear. The CDR3 sequence is 12 residues long. V lost 2 bases, J lost 13 bases, and 12 bases lay in between. The germline CDR1 and CDR2 sequences are SGDLS and YYNGEE. CDR3 sequence (DNA): TGTGCCAGCAGCGTGACGACCGGGCCGCTGTTTTTT. Protein sequence: CASSVTTGPLFF.

This chain joins TRBV28 and TRBJ1-2; 12 bases fit TRBD1. The germline gives CDR1 MDHEN, CDR2 SYDVKM. CDR3 length: 15 amino acids. J was trimmed by 8 bases and V by 10 bases; bases with no gene match: 14. As DNA, the CDR3 is TGTGCCACCCTATCCCCGGGACAGGGGGCGTTGGGCTACACCTTC. Protein sequence: CATLSPGQGALGYTF.

The chain links TRBV12-3 or TRBV12-4 to TRBJ2-5; TRBD2 agrees at 8 bases. J was trimmed by 2 bases and V by 7 bases; bases with no gene match: 12. The CDR3 is 16 amino acids. In DNA, the CDR3 is TGTGCCAGCATCCAGTGGGGACTAGGCGTGCAAGAGACCCAGTACTTC. This translates into CASIQWGLGVQETQYF.

The J gene is TRBJ1-5, the V gene TRBV5-1, with 10 bases that match TRBD1. CDR1 SGHRS and CDR2 YFSETQ come from the germline V gene. This CDR3 spans 14 amino acids. With 4 bases clipped from V and 8 bases from J, the junction kept 6 bases outside the gene matches. The CDR3 bases are TGCGCCAGCAGCCCAGGACAGGGGGGCGAGCCCCAGCATTTT. Translation: CASSPGQGGEPQHF.

There are a few counts of this clonotype. The V gene is TRBV5-1, the J gene TRBJ1-1; D may be TRBD1 (5 bases). The CDR3 consists of 14 residues. Germline V gene sequence: CDR1 SGHRS, CDR2 YFSETQ. V was cut by 4 bases and J by 1 base, with 11 bases left in between. The CDR3 region has the DNA TGCGCCAGCAGCCCACAGGCCTCGAACACTGAAGCTTTCTTT. Translation: CASSPQASNTEAFF.

The chain uses TRBV7-2 and TRBJ1-5; D is unresolved. V was pared by 1 base and J by 5 bases, with 12 bases between. The germline V gene has CDR1 SGHTA and CDR2 FQGNSA. This CDR3 contains 15 residues. The CDR3 region is CASSLDLGKYQPQHF. The CDR3 coding sequence is TGTGCCAGCAGCTTAGATCTGGGGAAGTATCAGCCCCAGCATTTT.

This clonotype was counted a few times. V and J are TRBV20-1 and TRBJ1-1, with TRBD1 matching over 10 bases. The CDR3 length is 14 residues. V lost 1 base and J lost 1; bases outside the gene matches: 0. Germline values: CDR1 DFQATT, CDR2 SNEGSKA (reference sequence). The CDR3 nucleotides read TGCAGTGCTAGAGGACAGGGGGCGAACACTGAAGCTTTCTTT. It yields the protein CSARGQGANTEAFF.

This clonotype showed up just a few times. V usage is TRBV29-1 and J usage is TRBJ1-2; 8 bases match TRBD1. J was trimmed by 7 bases and V by 1 base; bases with no gene match: 5. Germline-derived CDR1 and CDR2 are SQVTM and ANQGSEA. The CDR3 is 13 amino acids. CDR3 amino acids: CSVEGWTGTGYTF. The CDR3 DNA follows: TGCAGCGTTGAAGGCTGGACAGGGACTGGCTACACCTTC.

The chain joins TRBV11-2 to TRBJ2-7; TRBD2 aligns across 9 bases. Germline CDR1 reads SGHAT; CDR2 reads FQNNGV. V was pared by 5 bases and J by 5 bases, with 10 bases of the junction left unmatched. The CDR3 runs to 15 residues. In DNA, the CDR3 is TGTGCCAGCAGCCCCCGAGTGGCGGGGGGGGACGAGCAGTACTTC. Translation gives CASSPRVAGGDEQYF.

This clonotype came up a few times. The chain joins TRBV29-1 to TRBJ1-2; unclear D gene. Per the germline V gene, CDR1 is SQVTM and CDR2 is ANQGSEA. V gave up 5 bases and J gave up 4 bases, with 8 bases separating them. The CDR3 has 11 amino acids. The CDR3 loop reads CSVPGIYGYTF. The CDR3 DNA is TGCAGCGTTCCGGGGATCTATGGCTACACCTTC.

In its sample, this clonotype was seen a few times. V is TRBV7-9 and J is TRBJ2-2; a weak D match, TRBD1 (5 bases). Trimming stripped 3 bases from V and 3 bases from J, with 11 bases between. The CDR3 contains 15 residues. Germline loops: CDR1 SEHNR, CDR2 FQNEAQ (reference sequence). Here the CDR3 DNA reads TGTGCCAGCAGCTTGGCCAGGGCTTACACCGGGGAGCTGTTTTTT. It specifies CASSLARAYTGELFF.

This clonotype was recorded many times. This chain links TRBV4-3 with TRBJ2-3; maybe TRBD2 (6 bases). V was trimmed by 0 bases and J by 1 base, leaving 14 bases between them. Germline V lookup: CDR1 LGHNA, CDR2 YSLEER. The CDR3 loop spans 17 amino acids. This CDR3 reads CASSQDPPGGGTDTQYF. For the CDR3, the DNA is TGCGCCAGCAGCCAAGATCCACCCGGCGGGGGCACAGATACGCAGTATTTT.

This clonotype was counted between two and nine times. The J gene is TRBJ1-5, the V gene TRBV3-1, with D maybe TRBD1 (5 bases). CDR1 is LGHDT and CDR2 is YNNKEL in the germline V gene (reference sequence). Deletions cut 3 bases from V and 1 base from J, with 7 bases between. The CDR3 contains 14 residues. CDR3 in DNA: TGTGCCAGCAGCCAGTGGGACAGCAATCAGCCCCAGCATTTT. This sequence encodes CASSQWDSNQPQHF.

The J gene is TRBJ2-4, the V gene TRBV18; the D call may be TRBD1 or TRBD2 (6 bases each). The V end lost 3 bases, the J end lost 6 bases, and 15 bases lay between the germline ends. This CDR3 contains 15 residues. The germline CDR1 and CDR2 sequences are KGHSH and LQKENI. The CDR3 here is CASSPGTEGVNIQYF. The CDR3 bases are TGTGCCAGCTCACCCGGGACGGAGGGGGTAAACATTCAGTACTTC.

V gene TRBV4-3 combines with J gene TRBJ2-1; TRBD2 matches 7 bases. Trimming removed 5 bases from V and 0 bases from J; junction bases left unmatched: 7. The CDR3 spans 16 residues. CDR1 is LGHNA and CDR2 is YSLEER in the germline V gene. CDR3 sequence: CASSSPGGSSYNEQFF. Written as DNA, the CDR3 is TGCGCCAGCAGCTCCCCGGGAGGCAGCTCCTACAATGAGCAGTTCTTC.

J is TRBJ2-5 and V is TRBV20-1; D may be TRBD1 (5 bases). The CDR3 runs to 14 residues. In germline, CDR1 is DFQATT, CDR2 SNEGSKA (reference sequence). Trimming took off 0 bases at V and 4 bases at J, with 12 bases between the two ends. The CDR3 region is CSARDPMGPETQYF. CDR3 DNA: TGCAGTGCTAGAGATCCAATGGGGCCAGAGACCCAGTACTTC.

CDR3 sequence: CATSRAGEGSDTQYF. CDR3 sequence (DNA): TGTGCCACCAGCAGAGCGGGGGAGGGGAGTGATACGCAGTATTTT. The V gene is TRBV15, the J gene TRBJ2-3; 7 nucleotides match TRBD2. The CDR3 runs to 15 residues. Losses at the gene ends were 1 base for V and 6 bases for J; bases not matched to a gene: 7. Germline V lookup: CDR1 LNHNV, CDR2 YYDKDF (reference sequence).

The gene calls are TRBV6-1 and TRBJ1-2; TRBD1 might be the D (5 bases). The CDR3 consists of 14 residues. Germline loops: CDR1 MNHNS, CDR2 SASEGT. V lost 7 bases, J lost 4 bases, and 16 bases lay in between. CDR3 nucleotide sequence: TGTGCCAGCAACTCCGGGGGACCGTTCTATGGCTACACCTTC. The encoded protein is CASNSGGPFYGYTF.

V and J are TRBV7-2 and TRBJ2-3; unclear D gene. There are 14 residues in the CDR3. The germline V gene has CDR1 SGHTA and CDR2 FQGNSA. Trimming stripped 3 bases from V and 0 bases from J, with 7 bases between. The CDR3 here is CASSFRYSTDTQYF. CDR3 nucleotides: TGTGCCAGCAGCTTTAGGTATAGCACAGATACGCAGTATTTT.

This clonotype was detected ten times or more. The chain recombines TRBV9 with TRBJ2-1; D unclear. The CDR3 runs to 12 residues. The germline gives CDR1 SGDLS, CDR2 YYNGEE. Deletions cut 0 bases from V and 7 bases from J, with 5 bases between. CDR3 in DNA: TGTGCCAGCAGCGTAGACAGAAATGAGCAGTTCTTC. This sequence encodes CASSVDRNEQFF. Supplemented by reference TRBV9 and TRBJ2-1, the full variable domain reads DSGVTQTPKHLITATGQRVTLRCSPRSGDLSVYWYQQSLDQGLQFLIQYYNGEERAKGNILERFSAQQFPDLHSELNLSSLELGDSALYFCASSVDRNEQFFGPGTRLTVL.

The chain links TRBV18 to TRBJ2-4; D call uncertain. Per germline, CDR1 KGHSH and CDR2 LQKENI. Trimming shortened V by 2 bases and J by 1 base, and 12 bases separated the two germline ends. This CDR3 has 16 residues. The CDR3 here is CASSPRNPGAKNIQYF. The CDR3 DNA follows: TGTGCCAGCTCACCAAGGAATCCGGGCGCCAAAAACATTCAGTACTTC.

The J gene is TRBJ2-1, the V gene TRBV11-3; D remains unclear. Trimming removed 0 bases from V and 9 bases from J, with 15 bases in between. Per the germline V gene, CDR1 is SGHNT and CDR2 is YENEEA. This CDR3 is built from 15 residues. The CDR3 region is CASSLEASNPSEQFF. The CDR3 DNA follows: TGTGCCAGCAGCTTAGAGGCTAGTAACCCTAGTGAGCAGTTCTTC. The whole variable domain, remainder taken from reference TRBV11-3 and TRBJ2-1, is EAGVVQSPRYKIIEKKQPVAFWCNPISGHNTLYWYLQNLGQGPELLIRYENEEAVDDSQLPKDRFSAERLKGVDSTLKIQPAELGDSAVYLCASSLEASNPSEQFFGPGTRLTVL.

This clonotype occurred many times. The chain is built from TRBV7-3 and TRBJ2-3; D possibly corresponds to TRBD2 (5 bases). V was pared by 4 bases and J by 5 bases, with 13 bases between. Germline-derived CDR1 and CDR2 are SGHTA and FQGTGA. This CDR3 has 14 amino acids. The CDR3 sequence: CASSSNHGGDTQYF. In DNA, the CDR3 is TGTGCCAGCAGCTCGAATCATGGAGGAGATACGCAGTATTTT.

The chain combines TRBV4-1 with TRBJ2-3; possibly TRBD1 for D (6 bases). The CDR3 runs 15 residues. Trimming removed 0 bases at V and 0 bases at J, with 7 bases between. Germline CDR1 reads MGHRA; CDR2 reads YSYEKL. This chain's CDR3 is CASSQEGQSTDTQYF. The CDR3 DNA follows: TGCGCCAGCAGCCAAGAAGGACAGAGCACAGATACGCAGTATTTT.

This clonotype was detected a few times. This chain uses TRBV24-1 with TRBJ2-2; TRBD1 might be the D (6 bases). This CDR3 region has 17 residues. Between the trimmed V and J ends, which lost 4 bases and 7 bases, there was a span of 21 bases. CDR1 and CDR2 from the germline V gene are KGHDR and SFDVKD. DNA for the CDR3: TGTGCCACCAGTGACCCCGGGTGGCAGGGGAGCATCGGGGAGCTGTTTTTT. It encodes CATSDPGWQGSIGELFF.